This T cell receptor (beta chain) was recorded in a study of T cell responses to AZD1222 COVID-19 vaccine. Whole-study findings and limits: Researchers took repertoire samples only after the peak T cell response had come.

Assay used: immunoSEQ multiplex PCR; TCRdb lists only in-frame clones, some missing. This sample has approximately 81,000 clones, with 75% to 95% found just once. A note on this clone: The target antigen is unknown.

Trimming pared 2 bases from V and 6 bases from J, leaving 7 bases between. This CDR3 spans 12 amino acids. Germline V gene data show CDR1 as ENHRY and CDR2 as SYGVKD. The starting material was peripheral blood, obtained on day 0 of MenACWY control vaccination. The rearrangement joins TRBV10-3 to TRBJ1-1; D ambiguous. This clonotype originated in an adult in good health. CDR3 sequence reads: CAISEISAEAFF. The CDR3 DNA sequence: TGTGCCATCAGTGAGATATCGGCTGAAGCTTTCTTT.